What follows are 30 T cell receptor beta chains derived from one specimen sequenced in a study of blood T cell repertoires in COVID-19. Data came from immunoSEQ multiplex PCR; TCRdb stores just in-frame clones and leaves some out. The data contain over 150,000 clones, about 87% of them singletons. The sample comprised peripheral blood. All receptors derive from a woman under 30 who had recovered from COVID-19.

This sequence joins TRBV3-1 (or the pseudogene TRBV3-2) and TRBJ1-3; D gene unclear. Looked up from germline, CDR1 is LGHDT and CDR2 is YNNKEL (reference sequence). V was pared by 2 bases and J by 7 bases, with 6 bases between. CDR3 length: 12 residues. CDR3 amino acids: CASSQLRNTIYF. The CDR3 DNA follows: TGTGCCAGCAGCCAACTGCGGAACACCATATATTTT.

This chain links TRBV7-2 with TRBJ2-7, with a tentative D call TRBD2 (6 bases). CDR1 SGHTA and CDR2 FQGNSA come from the germline V gene. V lost 2 bases to trimming and J lost 7 bases, with 12 bases between them. This CDR3 spans 13 amino acids. CDR3 nucleotide sequence: TGTGCCAGCAGCTTAAATGTGGCGGGGGAGCAGTACGTC. Translation gives CASSLNVAGEQYV.

The chain employs TRBV6-5 and TRBJ1-1; 7 bases map to TRBD1. The length of the CDR3 is 14 residues. The V gene's germline CDR1 is MNHEY and CDR2 SVGAGI. Losses at the gene ends were 6 bases for V and 5 bases for J; bases not matched to a gene: 9. The CDR3 reads CASRRQTGLTEAFF. The CDR3 DNA reads TGTGCCAGCAGACGCCAGACAGGGCTAACTGAAGCTTTCTTT.

This clone was observed a single time. The chain has TRBV11-1 and TRBJ2-7, with 10 positions matching TRBD1. The germline gives CDR1 SGHAT, CDR2 FQDESV (reference sequence). The CDR3 length is 14 residues. After removal of 3 bases from V and 4 bases from J, the junction contained 3 bases not matched to a gene. CDR3 residues: CASSFGQGGYEQYF. CDR3 sequence (DNA): TGTGCCAGCAGCTTTGGACAGGGGGGTTACGAGCAGTACTTC.

The chain uses TRBV7-5 and TRBJ1-1; the table's D gene call, TRBD1, was not cross checked with the DNA. TRBV7-5 is a listed pseudogene. CDR3 length equals 15 residues. CDR3 region: CARSPRQGLNTEAFF. The CDR3 DNA reads TGTGCCAGAAGCCCGCGGCAGGGCCTGAACACTGAAGCTTTCTTT.

J is TRBJ2-1 and V is TRBV29-1; D is perhaps TRBD2 (5 bases). This CDR3 has 16 amino acids. V lost 3 bases and J lost 6, with 21 bases in between. Germline loops: CDR1 SQVTM, CDR2 ANQGSEA. The CDR3 spells CSVDVRFPGGRNEQFF. CDR3 in DNA: TGCAGCGTTGACGTCCGGTTTCCCGGAGGACGCAATGAGCAGTTCTTC.

The rearrangement uses TRBV14 and TRBJ1-4; D perhaps matches TRBD1 (6 bases). Germline CDR1 reads SGHDN; CDR2 reads FVKESK. V lost 6 bases to trimming and J lost 8 bases, with 16 bases between them. This CDR3 region has 14 residues. CDR3 DNA sequence: TGTGCCAGCAGGCTCGGGGGGCGAGGCGAAAAACTGTTTTTT. Its protein product is CASRLGGRGEKLFF.

This chain uses TRBV28 with TRBJ2-1; 14 bases fit TRBD2. Germline lookup yields CDR1 MDHEN and CDR2 SYDVKM. V lost 6 bases and J lost 7; bases outside the gene matches: 5. CDR3 size: 15 residues. The CDR3 reads CASRQRLAGGNEQFF. The CDR3 DNA reads TGTGCCAGCAGACAAAGACTAGCGGGGGGGAATGAGCAGTTCTTC.

The J gene is TRBJ2-7, the V gene TRBV18; TRBD2 agrees at 7 bases. Per the germline V gene, CDR1 is KGHSH and CDR2 is LQKENI. With V trimmed by 6 bases and J by 3 bases, 8 bases remained unmatched. The CDR3 consists of 14 residues. In DNA, the CDR3 is TGTGCCAGCTCCCTTGGGCAGCGGGGCTACGAGCAGTACTTC. Translating it yields CASSLGQRGYEQYF.

The chain links TRBV10-3 to TRBJ2-3; 8 nucleotides line up with TRBD2. The V gene end was trimmed by 4 bases and the J gene end by 4 bases; junction bases not matched to a gene: 7. Germline CDR1 and CDR2: ENHRY and SYGVKD. The CDR3 length is 15 residues. CDR3 amino acids: CAISARTSSSDTQYF. In nucleotides, the CDR3 is TGTGCCATCAGTGCGAGGACTAGCTCGTCAGATACGCAGTATTTT.

This rearrangement joins TRBV3-1 (or the pseudogene TRBV3-2) to TRBJ1-5, with D possibly TRBD1 on 5 matching bases. Deletions cut 2 bases from V and 6 bases from J, with 11 bases between. In germline, CDR1 is LGHDT, CDR2 YNNKEL (reference sequence). There are 14 residues in the CDR3. Here the CDR3 DNA reads TGTGCCAGCAGCCAATCCCAGGGCTGTCAGCCCCAGCATTTT. Amino acids: CASSQSQGCQPQHF.

V and J are TRBV5-1 and TRBJ2-1; D may be TRBD1 (5 bases). Germline CDR1 reads SGHRS; CDR2 reads YFSETQ. The germline V and J ends were trimmed by 4 bases and 0 bases, with 11 bases remaining between them. CDR3 length: 15 amino acids. The CDR3 loop reads CASSQMTDSYNEQFF. The CDR3 DNA is TGCGCCAGCAGCCAAATGACAGACTCCTACAATGAGCAGTTCTTC.

The sample holds one count of this clone. The chain combines TRBV4-1 with TRBJ1-5; D is unresolved. Trimming shortened V by 3 bases and J by 3 bases, and 9 bases separated the two germline ends. The CDR3 runs 14 residues. CDR1 and CDR2 (germline): MGHRA, YSYEKL. CDR3 loop: CASSHRQDNQPQHF. The CDR3 coding sequence is TGCGCCAGCAGCCATCGGCAGGACAATCAGCCCCAGCATTTT.

Comment on this clone: The identical CDR3 is also encoded by other nucleotide sequences in the sample. This chain uses TRBV7-3 with TRBJ2-1; D gene uncertain. Looked up from germline, CDR1 is SGHTA and CDR2 is FQGTGA. Trimming shortened V by 2 bases and J by 6 bases, and 11 bases separated the two germline ends. There are 14 residues in the CDR3. The CDR3 DNA sequence: TGTGCCAGCAGCTTAGCTGGCGGTGGCAATGAGCAGTTCTTC. Residues: CASSLAGGGNEQFF. The whole variable domain, remainder taken from reference TRBV7-3 and TRBJ2-1, is GAGVSQTPSNKVTEKGKYVELRCDPISGHTALYWYRQSLGQGPEFLIYFQGTGAADDSGLPNDRFFAVRPEGSVSTLKIQRTERGDSAVYLCASSLAGGGNEQFFGPGTRLTVL.

This chain connects TRBV6-5 to TRBJ1-5, with 9 bases identical to TRBD1. There are 15 residues in the CDR3. Germline V CDR1 and CDR2: MNHEY, SVGAGI. V gave up 5 bases and J gave up 6 bases; unmatched junction bases: 8. The CDR3 reads CASSPWTGVGQPQHF. CDR3 nucleotides: TGTGCCAGCAGTCCCTGGACAGGGGTTGGTCAGCCCCAGCATTTT.

This clone was seen a handful of times. J is TRBJ2-7 and V is TRBV2, with TRBD1 as a possible D gene (6 bases). The CDR3 loop spans 14 amino acids. Germline values: CDR1 SNHLY, CDR2 FYNNEI. Trimming cost V 7 bases and J 1 base, with 14 bases left between them. Written as DNA, the CDR3 is TGTGCCAGCATTCAGGGGCCGAAGTCCTACGAGCAGTACTTC. This translates into CASIQGPKSYEQYF. Full variable domain (outside the CDR3, taken from reference TRBV2 and TRBJ2-7): EPEVTQTPSHQVTQMGQEVILRCVPISNHLYFYWYRQILGQKVEFLVSFYNNEISEKSEIFDDQFSVERPDGSNFTLKIRSTKLEDSAMYFCASIQGPKSYEQYFGPGTRLTVT.

In its sample, this clone was seen once. The chain joins TRBV7-3 to TRBJ1-6; 10 bases agree with TRBD1. The CDR3 covers 14 residues. V trimming: 4 bases; J trimming: 9 bases; junction bases outside the gene matches: 3. The V gene's germline CDR1 is SGHTA and CDR2 FQGTGA. The CDR3 is CASSSGQGISPLHF. The CDR3 region has the DNA TGTGCCAGCAGCTCGGGACAGGGGATTTCACCCCTCCACTTT.

The DNA of the CDR3 is TGTGCCAGCTCACCCAGGGGACAGCGCTTAACCCCCTCTGGAAACACCATATATTTT. It translates to CASSPRGQRLTPSGNTIYF. The V and J genes are TRBV18 and TRBJ1-3; 7 positions agree with TRBD1. Germline V gene lookup returns CDR1 KGHSH and CDR2 LQKENI. With 3 bases clipped from V and 0 bases from J, the junction kept 14 bases outside the gene matches. The CDR3 consists of 19 residues.

The V call is TRBV7-3, the J call TRBJ2-3, with 7 bases aligning to TRBD2. The length of the CDR3 is 13 residues. CDR1 and CDR2 from the germline V gene are SGHTA and FQGTGA. Trimming cost V 2 bases and J 6 bases; bases outside gene matches: 2. The CDR3 DNA is TGTGCCAGCAGCTTAGGGCGGGGGGATACGCAGTATTTT. This gives the protein CASSLGRGDTQYF.

This clone appeared once. V usage is TRBV2 and J usage is TRBJ1-5, with no clear D. CDR1 is SNHLY, CDR2 FYNNEI, per germline. The CDR3 is made up of 15 amino acids. Trimming shortened V by 9 bases and J by 2 bases, and 17 bases separated the two germline ends. This chain's CDR3 is CASREPGVRNQPQHF. CDR3 DNA: TGTGCCAGTAGAGAACCCGGGGTGCGCAATCAGCCCCAGCATTTT.

The gene calls are TRBV11-3 and TRBJ2-1; a possible D gene is TRBD2 (6 bases). The germline V gene encodes CDR1 SGHNT and CDR2 YENEEA. V gave up 5 bases and J gave up 2 bases, with 16 bases separating them. CDR3 size: 16 residues. The CDR3 DNA follows: TGTGCCAGCAGCGTAGCCGGGACTCTAACCTACAATGAGCAGTTCTTC. Its protein is CASSVAGTLTYNEQFF. The full variable domain, its missing parts supplied by reference TRBV11-3 and TRBJ2-1, is EAGVVQSPRYKIIEKKQPVAFWCNPISGHNTLYWYLQNLGQGPELLIRYENEEAVDDSQLPKDRFSAERLKGVDSTLKIQPAELGDSAVYLCASSVAGTLTYNEQFFGPGTRLTVL.

The genes are TRBV18 and TRBJ1-2; D unclear. CDR1 KGHSH and CDR2 LQKENI come from the germline V gene. With 3 bases removed from V and 4 bases from J, the gap between germline ends came to 6 bases. This CDR3 contains 12 residues. The CDR3 DNA sequence: TGTGCCAGCTCACCGCAGGCCTATGGCTACACCTTC. This gives the protein CASSPQAYGYTF.

About this clone itself: The same CDR3 arises from other DNA sequences in this sample as well. J is TRBJ1-3 and V is TRBV29-1, with 7 bases lining up with TRBD1. Germline values: CDR1 SQVTM, CDR2 ANQGSEA. J was trimmed by 4 bases and V by 1 base; bases with no gene match: 1. CDR3 length: 13 residues. The DNA of the CDR3 is TGCAGCGTTGAAGCAGGGGGAGGAAACACCATATATTTT. Translated, it gives CSVEAGGGNTIYF.

The chain couples TRBV6-4 to TRBJ2-1, with 7 bases that match TRBD2. The germline V gene encodes CDR1 MRHNA and CDR2 SNTAGT. The CDR3 runs 13 residues. The J segment lost 9 bases and the V segment lost 4 bases, leaving 6 bases of the junction unmatched. The CDR3, as DNA: TGTGCCAGCAGTGCGCGGGAGAGAGGTGAGCAGTTCTTC. Translated, it gives CASSARERGEQFF.

Only one count was recorded for this clone. The rearrangement links TRBV9 to TRBJ2-1; D is possibly TRBD2 (6 bases). V was clipped by 2 bases and J by 3 bases, with 9 bases between them. Germline CDR1 reads SGDLS; CDR2 reads YYNGEE. The CDR3 length is 14 residues. In nucleotides, the CDR3 is TGTGCCAGCAGCGTTTCGGACTACTACAATGAGCAGTTCTTC. This translates into CASSVSDYYNEQFF. The variable domain in full, with the rest retrieved from reference TRBV9 and TRBJ2-1, is DSGVTQTPKHLITATGQRVTLRCSPRSGDLSVYWYQQSLDQGLQFLIQYYNGEERAKGNILERFSAQQFPDLHSELNLSSLELGDSALYFCASSVSDYYNEQFFGPGTRLTVL.

The rearrangement joins TRBV6-5 to TRBJ1-2, with TRBD1 as a possible D gene (6 bases). CDR3 length: 13 residues. V lost 0 bases to trimming and J lost 8 bases, with 10 bases between them. Looked up from germline, CDR1 is MNHEY and CDR2 is SVGAGI. The CDR3 sequence: CASSYSLRGGYTF. CDR3 DNA: TGTGCCAGCAGTTACTCCCTAAGGGGGGGCTACACCTTC.

In this sample, this clone turned up once. This chain uses TRBV7-2 with TRBJ1-2; no clear D. The V end was cut by 1 base, the J end by 0 bases, with 6 bases between. The CDR3 extends over 14 amino acids. Germline CDR1 and CDR2: SGHTA and FQGNSA. CDR3 sequence: CASSLVTANYGYTF. The CDR3 nucleotides are TGTGCCAGCAGCTTAGTCACGGCTAACTATGGCTACACCTTC.

This chain uses TRBV6-2 or TRBV6-3 with TRBJ2-5; 9 bases are shared with TRBD2. Germline trimming cut 4 bases from V and 7 bases from J; bases unmatched to any gene: 10. The germline V gene has CDR1 MNHEY and CDR2 SVGEGT. The CDR3 has 15 amino acids. In nucleotides, the CDR3 is TGTGCCAGCAGTTCCCCGCTAGCGGGGCAGGGGACCCAGTACTTC. Its translation is CASSSPLAGQGTQYF.

This chain connects TRBV5-6 to TRBJ1-5, with D perhaps TRBD1 (6 bases). V lost 1 base and J lost 4, with 6 bases in between. Per germline, CDR1 SGHDT and CDR2 YYEEEE. This CDR3 is built from 13 residues. CDR3 nucleotide sequence: TGTGCCAGCAGCTTGACAGGGAATCAGCCCCAGCATTTT. This sequence encodes CASSLTGNQPQHF.

The V and J genes are TRBV5-1 and TRBJ2-7; 11 bases fit TRBD1. This CDR3 is built from 15 residues. V was pared by 4 bases and J by 4 bases, with 7 bases of the junction left unmatched. Germline V gene data show CDR1 as SGHRS and CDR2 as YFSETQ. CDR3 sequence: CASSLWTGGAYEQYF. DNA for the CDR3: TGCGCCAGCAGCCTATGGACAGGGGGCGCTTACGAGCAGTACTTC.